These 16 T cell receptor beta chains share one sample of origin, sequenced in a study of blood T cell repertoires in COVID-19. Data came from immunoSEQ multiplex PCR; TCRdb stores just in-frame clones and leaves some out. The repertoire holds some 250,000 clones, 65% to 90% seen once, with approximately 2% in the top ten. Input material: peripheral blood. The receptors were gathered from a man in his thirties or forties with active or convalescent COVID-19.

This chain links TRBV19 with TRBJ2-1; 7 bases agree with TRBD1. The CDR3 is 16 amino acids. Looked up from germline, CDR1 is LNHDA and CDR2 is SQIVND (reference sequence). With 3 bases clipped from V and 2 bases from J, the junction kept 7 bases outside the gene matches. CDR3 bases: TGTGCCAGTAGTATCCAGGGGGTCGCGCCCTACAATGAGCAGTTCTTC. Protein product: CASSIQGVAPYNEQFF.

The rearrangement links TRBV29-1 to TRBJ2-7; D unresolved. Germline V gives CDR1 SQVTM, CDR2 ANQGSEA. The CDR3 has 15 amino acids. V was pared by 5 bases and J by 0 bases, with 17 bases between. As DNA, the CDR3 is TGCAGCGTTTCTCATGGCGGAGCCGGCTCCTACGAGCAGTACTTC. This codes for CSVSHGGAGSYEQYF.

Here the CDR3 reads CASSDRKGRSETQYF. DNA of the CDR3: TGTGCCAGCAGTGATCGTAAGGGGCGGTCGGAGACCCAGTACTTC. This chain links TRBV6-1 with TRBJ2-5, with D possibly TRBD1 on 5 matching bases. CDR1 and CDR2 from the germline V gene are MNHNS and SASEGT. V lost 3 bases to trimming and J lost 5 bases, with 16 bases between them. CDR3 size: 15 residues.

The chain has TRBV6-5 and TRBJ1-1; 8 nucleotides align to TRBD1. V gave up 6 bases and J gave up 1 base; unmatched junction bases: 7. The CDR3 loop spans 15 amino acids. Germline V gene lookup returns CDR1 MNHEY and CDR2 SVGAGI. For the CDR3, the DNA is TGTGCCAGCAGCGCTTCCGGGACAGGGAACACTGAAGCTTTCTTT. It translates to CASSASGTGNTEAFF.

The V gene is TRBV5-4, the J gene TRBJ2-7; 12 bases are shared with TRBD2. CDR1 is SGHNT and CDR2 is YYREEE in the germline V gene (reference sequence). The V gene end was trimmed by 1 base and the J gene end by 3 bases; junction bases not matched to a gene: 11. The CDR3 totals 18 residues. CDR3 region: CASSLTRLAGENHYEQYF. In DNA, the CDR3 is TGTGCCAGCAGCTTGACGCGACTAGCGGGGGAAAACCACTACGAGCAGTACTTC.

The chain joins TRBV18 to TRBJ2-1; a weak D match, TRBD1 (6 bases). V was shortened by 3 bases and J by 9 bases, with 15 bases between the two germline ends. CDR1 and CDR2 from the germline V gene are KGHSH and LQKENI. The CDR3 spans 14 residues. This chain's CDR3 is CASSPPAGAGEQFF. The CDR3 DNA follows: TGTGCCAGCTCACCGCCGGCAGGGGCCGGTGAGCAGTTCTTC.

This clone came up many times. The rearrangement links TRBV7-6 to TRBJ2-1; 15 nucleotides align to TRBD2. This CDR3 is built from 18 residues. J lost 0 bases, V lost 5 bases, and 5 bases had no gene match. Germline loops: CDR1 SGHVS, CDR2 FNYEAQ. The chain's CDR3 is CASSPGLAGGGSYNEQFF. The CDR3 DNA is TGTGCCAGCAGCCCGGGACTAGCGGGGGGAGGCTCCTACAATGAGCAGTTCTTC. Looking up the rest from reference TRBV7-6 and TRBJ2-1 gives the full variable domain: GAGVSQSPRYKVTKRGQDVALRCDPISGHVSLYWYRQALGQGPEFLTYFNYEAQQDKSGLPNDRFSAERPEGSISTLTIQRTEQRDSAMYRCASSPGLAGGGSYNEQFFGPGTRLTVL.

V and J are TRBV27 and TRBJ2-5; weak D call: TRBD2 (6 bases). This CDR3 has 14 amino acids. Germline-derived CDR1 and CDR2 are MNHEY and SMNVEV (reference sequence). V lost 5 bases and J lost 3, with 13 bases in between. The CDR3 sequence: CASSPGGWEETQYF. CDR3 coding DNA: TGTGCCAGCAGTCCCGGGGGATGGGAAGAGACCCAGTACTTC.

The chain combines TRBV4-1 with TRBJ2-4, with D perhaps matching TRBD1 (6 bases). The germline gives CDR1 MGHRA, CDR2 YSYEKL. Between the trimmed V and J ends, which lost 2 bases and 5 bases, there was a span of 16 bases. The CDR3 totals 16 residues. For the CDR3, the DNA is TGCGCCAGCAGCCAACCTAGCCGGGACAAACAAAACATTCAGTACTTC. This encodes CASSQPSRDKQNIQYF.

The rearrangement joins TRBV6-5 to TRBJ2-7; TRBD1 matches at 9 bases. Germline CDR1 MNHEY, CDR2 SVGAGI. CDR3 length: 14 amino acids. V lost 4 bases, J lost 1 base, and 2 bases stayed unmatched. The CDR3 DNA is TGTGCCAGCAGTTCCGGGACAGGGTCCTACGAGCAGTACTTC. As protein: CASSSGTGSYEQYF.

For the CDR3, the DNA is TGTGCCAGCAGCTCCCTTAGACAGAACGAGCAGTACTTC. Translating it yields CASSSLRQNEQYF. The J gene is TRBJ2-7, the V gene TRBV7-2, with D possibly matching TRBD1 (5 bases). The CDR3 runs to 13 residues. CDR1 and CDR2 from the germline V gene are SGHTA and FQGNSA. With 4 bases removed from V and 5 bases from J, the gap between germline ends came to 12 bases.

CDR3 residues: CASSLAGADTGELFF. The CDR3 nucleotides are TGTGCCAGCAGCTTAGCAGGGGCGGACACCGGGGAGCTGTTTTTT. The V and J genes are TRBV7-2 and TRBJ2-2, with D maybe TRBD1 (5 bases). CDR3 length equals 15 residues. V was shortened by 0 bases and J by 3 bases, with 8 bases between the two germline ends. Germline V gene sequence: CDR1 SGHTA, CDR2 FQGNSA.

V and J are TRBV9 and TRBJ2-3; D possibly corresponds to TRBD2 (7 bases). CDR3 length equals 16 residues. Germline CDR1 SGDLS, CDR2 YYNGEE. Trimming cost V 0 bases and J 5 bases, with 16 bases left between them. The CDR3: CASSVDIGGPGDTQYF. CDR3 nucleotides: TGTGCCAGCAGCGTAGATATCGGGGGGCCGGGAGATACGCAGTATTTT.

The chain links TRBV7-2 to TRBJ2-5; tentatively, D is TRBD2 (6 bases). CDR1 is SGHTA and CDR2 is FQGNSA in the germline V gene. V was shortened by 1 base and J by 4 bases, with 13 bases between the two germline ends. This CDR3 has 15 amino acids. The CDR3 spells CASSLDGVAAETQYF. The CDR3 DNA reads TGTGCCAGCAGCTTAGACGGAGTAGCGGCAGAGACCCAGTACTTC.

This clone has a handful of counts. The chain employs TRBV6-2 or TRBV6-3 and TRBJ1-1; TRBD1 agrees at 7 bases. Per the germline V gene, CDR1 is MNHEY and CDR2 is SVGEGT. The CDR3 totals 14 residues. J gave up 4 bases and V 5 bases, and 7 bases lay outside the gene matches. In nucleotides, the CDR3 is TGTGCCAGCAGTACGACAGGGTGGAGCACTGAAGCTTTCTTT. Residues: CASSTTGWSTEAFF.

The chain recombines TRBV7-6 with TRBJ2-1; 11 bases map to TRBD2. Germline CDR1 reads SGHVS; CDR2 reads FNYEAQ. After removal of 1 base from V and 9 bases from J, the junction contained 5 bases not matched to a gene. This CDR3 contains 15 residues. DNA of the CDR3: TGTGCCAGCAGCTTAGAACTAGCGGGGGTAGGTGAGCAGTTCTTC. This gives the protein CASSLELAGVGEQFF.